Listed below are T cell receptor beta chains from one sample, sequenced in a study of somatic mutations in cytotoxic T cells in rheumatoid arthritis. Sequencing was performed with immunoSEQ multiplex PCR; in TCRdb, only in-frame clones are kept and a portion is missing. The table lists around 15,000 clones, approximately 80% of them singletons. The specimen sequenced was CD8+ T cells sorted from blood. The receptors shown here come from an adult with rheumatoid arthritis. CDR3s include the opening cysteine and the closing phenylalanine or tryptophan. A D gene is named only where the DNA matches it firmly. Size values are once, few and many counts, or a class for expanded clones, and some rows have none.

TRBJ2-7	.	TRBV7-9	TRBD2	CASSLSGGPYEQYF	TGTGCCAGCAGCCTTAGCGGGGGACCCTACGAGCAGTACTTC
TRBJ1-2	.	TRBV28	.	CASSLLTEYLYGYTF	TGTGCCAGCAGTTTACTAACAGAGTACCTCTATGGCTACACCTTC
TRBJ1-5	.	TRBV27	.	CASSLWGQPQHF	TGTGCCAGCAGTTTATGGGGCCAGCCCCAGCATTTT
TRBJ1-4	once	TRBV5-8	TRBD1	CASSDGSTGFNEKLFF	TGTGCCAGCAGCGACGGTTCGACAGGGTTTAATGAAAAACTGTTTTTT
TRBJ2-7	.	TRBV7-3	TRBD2	CASSLAGGPNYEQYF	TGTGCCAGCAGCTTAGCGGGGGGGCCTAACTACGAGCAGTACTTC
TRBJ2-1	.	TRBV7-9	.	CASSPKNHAEQFF	TGTGCCAGCAGCCCAAAGAATCACGCTGAGCAGTTCTTC
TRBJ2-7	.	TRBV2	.	CASSGSLWGLERYEQYF	TGTGCCAGCAGTGGATCCCTCTGGGGATTGGAGCGATACGAGCAGTACTTC
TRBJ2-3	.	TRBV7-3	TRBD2	CASSLRRETTDTQYF	TGTGCCAGCAGCTTAAGGCGGGAGACCACAGATACGCAGTATTTT
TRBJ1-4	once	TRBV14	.	CASSQDRRGAGEKLFF	TGTGCCAGCAGCCAAGACCGTCGGGGGGCTGGGGAAAAACTGTTTTTT
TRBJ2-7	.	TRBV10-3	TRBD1	CAIRQGNEQYF	TGTGCCATCAGACAGGGGAACGAGCAGTACTTC
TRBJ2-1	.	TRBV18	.	CASSPGDSGWGQQFF	TGTGCCAGCTCACCCGGGGACTCTGGCTGGGGGCAGCAGTTCTTC
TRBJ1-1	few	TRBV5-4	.	CASSLAAGVTEAFF	TGTGCCAGCAGCTTGGCGGCGGGGGTCACTGAAGCTTTCTTT
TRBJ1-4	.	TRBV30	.	CAWSNGRGSPNEKLFF	TGTGCCTGGAGTAACGGAAGAGGCAGCCCTAATGAAAAACTGTTTTTT
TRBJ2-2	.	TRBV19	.	CASSIVVGHRVVAGELFF	TGTGCCAGTAGTATAGTCGTGGGACACCGGGTCGTGGCCGGGGAGCTGTTTTTT
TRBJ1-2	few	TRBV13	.	CASSLTLGGQSGYTF	TGTGCCAGCAGCTTAACCCTCGGGGGGCAGAGCGGCTACACCTTC
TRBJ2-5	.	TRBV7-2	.	CASSPQIGETQYF	TGTGCCAGCAGCCCTCAGATCGGGGAGACCCAGTACTTC
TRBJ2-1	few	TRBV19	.	CASSRGEQFF	TGTGCCAGTAGTCGGGGAGAGCAGTTCTTC
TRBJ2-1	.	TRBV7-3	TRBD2	CASSPGLAGEDEQFF	TGTGCCAGCAGCCCGGGACTAGCGGGAGAAGATGAGCAGTTCTTC
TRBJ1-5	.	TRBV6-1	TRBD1	CASSPWDRAHQPQHF	TGTGCCAGCAGCCCGTGGGACAGGGCGCATCAGCCCCAGCATTTT
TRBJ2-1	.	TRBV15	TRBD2	CATSGLTSGISEQFF	TGTGCCACCAGCGGACTGACTAGCGGGATCTCTGAGCAGTTCTTC
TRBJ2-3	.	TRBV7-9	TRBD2	CASSLEAGGGIRADTQYF	TGTGCCAGCAGCTTAGAGGCGGGAGGGGGCATAAGAGCAGATACGCAGTATTTT
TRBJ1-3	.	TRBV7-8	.	CASSLQGSGNTIYF	TGTGCCAGCAGCTTGCAGGGGTCTGGAAACACCATATATTTT
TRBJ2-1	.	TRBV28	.	CASSLPPISVRNEQFF	TGTGCCAGCAGTTTACCCCCCATTTCGGTTAGGAATGAGCAGTTCTTC
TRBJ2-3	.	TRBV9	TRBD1	CASSLYGGQGTDTQYF	TGTGCCAGCAGCCTCTACGGGGGACAGGGCACAGATACGCAGTATTTT
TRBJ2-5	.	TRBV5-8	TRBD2	CASSPGLAGGPVTQYF	TGTGCCAGCAGCCCAGGACTAGCGGGAGGGCCAGTGACCCAGTACTTC
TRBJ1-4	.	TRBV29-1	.	CGPAREGGKLFF	TGCGGACCTGCCAGGGAGGGGGGAAAACTGTTTTTT
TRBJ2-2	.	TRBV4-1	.	CASSREAIGELFF	TGCGCCAGCAGCCGTGAGGCGATCGGGGAGCTGTTTTTT
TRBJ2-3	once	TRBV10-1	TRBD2	CASSPSGGEPTDTQYF	TGCGCCAGCAGCCCTAGCGGGGGAGAACCCACAGATACGCAGTATTTT
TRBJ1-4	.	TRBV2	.	CASSEALRALFF	TGTGCCAGCAGTGAAGCGCTTCGGGCTCTGTTTTTT
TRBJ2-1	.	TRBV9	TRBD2	CASSISGIAYNEQFF	TGTGCCAGCAGCATTAGCGGGATCGCCTACAATGAGCAGTTCTTC
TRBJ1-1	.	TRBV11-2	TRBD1	CASSSTGGVPAFF	TGTGCCAGCAGTTCGACAGGGGGCGTTCCGGCTTTCTTT
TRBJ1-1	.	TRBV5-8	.	CASSPWGAAEAFF	TGTGCCAGCAGCCCTTGGGGGGCCGCTGAAGCTTTCTTT
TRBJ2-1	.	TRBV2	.	CAIIGNQRQFF	TGTGCCATAATCGGGAACCAGCGGCAGTTCTTC
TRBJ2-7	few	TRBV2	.	CASSELVDEQYF	TGTGCCAGCAGTGAATTGGTGGACGAGCAGTACTTC
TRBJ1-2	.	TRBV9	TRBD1	CASSVEGQPRAYGYTF	TGTGCCAGCAGCGTAGAGGGACAGCCAAGGGCCTATGGCTACACCTTC
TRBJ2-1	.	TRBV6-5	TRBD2	CASSPGGEQFF	TGTGCCAGCAGCCCGGGGGGTGAGCAGTTCTTC
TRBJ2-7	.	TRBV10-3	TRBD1	CASQNRGHEQYF	TGTGCCAGTCAGAACAGGGGCCACGAGCAGTACTTC
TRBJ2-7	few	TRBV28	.	CASSLDAFSYEQYF	TGTGCCAGCAGTTTAGACGCCTTTTCCTACGAGCAGTACTTC
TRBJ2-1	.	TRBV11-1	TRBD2	CASSLLPRTSGRNEQFF	TGTGCCAGCAGCTTACTCCCTCGGACTAGCGGGCGCAATGAGCAGTTCTTC
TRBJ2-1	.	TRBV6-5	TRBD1	CASSYQGAAGYEQFF	TGTGCCAGCAGTTATCAGGGGGCGGCAGGTTATGAGCAGTTCTTC
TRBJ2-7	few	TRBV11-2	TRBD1	CASSGDRDGGYEQYF	TGTGCCAGCAGCGGGGACAGGGATGGGGGCTACGAGCAGTACTTC
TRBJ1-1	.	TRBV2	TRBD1	CAEHSSRQGSPEAFF	TGTGCCGAGCACAGTTCCCGACAGGGTAGCCCTGAAGCTTTCTTT
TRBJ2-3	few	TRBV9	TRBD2	CASSASGSTDTQYF	TGTGCCAGCAGCGCTAGCGGGAGCACAGATACGCAGTATTTT
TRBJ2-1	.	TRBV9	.	CASSISGITYNEQFF	TGTGCCAGCAGCATCTCAGGGATAACCTACAATGAGCAGTTCTTC
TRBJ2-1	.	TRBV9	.	CASSSPGNEQFF	TGTGCCAGCAGCTCACCTGGCAATGAGCAGTTCTTC